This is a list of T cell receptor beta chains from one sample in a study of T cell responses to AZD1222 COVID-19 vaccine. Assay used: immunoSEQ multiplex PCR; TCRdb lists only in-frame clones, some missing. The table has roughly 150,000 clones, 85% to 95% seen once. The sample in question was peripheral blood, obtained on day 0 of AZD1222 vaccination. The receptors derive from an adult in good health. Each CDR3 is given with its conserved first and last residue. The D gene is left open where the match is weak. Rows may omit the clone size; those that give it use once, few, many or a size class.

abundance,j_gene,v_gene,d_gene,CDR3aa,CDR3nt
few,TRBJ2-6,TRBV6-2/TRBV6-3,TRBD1,CASSYQGTGDSGANVLTF,TGTGCCAGCAGTTATCAAGGGACAGGGGATTCTGGGGCCAACGTCCTGACTTTC
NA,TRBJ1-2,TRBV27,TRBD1,CASSSDRVHGYGYTF,TGTGCCAGCAGTTCTGACAGGGTACATGGCTATGGCTACACCTTC
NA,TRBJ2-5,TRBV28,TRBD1,CASRPGTAQETQYF,TGTGCCAGCAGGCCGGGGACAGCCCAAGAGACCCAGTACTTC
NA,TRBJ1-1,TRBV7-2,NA,CASSLGTGIAEAFF,TGTGCCAGCAGCTTAGGAACCGGGATCGCTGAAGCTTTCTTT
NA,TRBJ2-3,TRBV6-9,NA,CASSYFSDTDTQYF,TGTGCCAGCAGTTATTTCTCAGACACAGATACGCAGTATTTT
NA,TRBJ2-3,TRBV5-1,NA,CASSLSREDTQYF,TGCGCCAGCAGCTTGTCCAGGGAAGATACGCAGTATTTT
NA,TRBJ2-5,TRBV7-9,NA,CASSLSYPPLRGTQYF,TGTGCCAGCAGCTTATCCTATCCACCTCTGAGAGGGACCCAGTACTTC
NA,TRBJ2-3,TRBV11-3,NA,CASSHPLVGTQYF,TGTGCCAGCAGCCACCCCCTAGTGGGTACGCAGTATTTT
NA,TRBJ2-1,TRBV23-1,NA,CASSQGTGLQKKQFF,TGCGCCAGCAGTCAAGGGACTGGCCTGCAAAAGAAGCAGTTCTTC
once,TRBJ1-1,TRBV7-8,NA,CASSLVGGANTEAFF,TGTGCCAGCAGCTTAGTCGGAGGGGCGAACACTGAAGCTTTCTTT
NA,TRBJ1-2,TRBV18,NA,CASSPDVDGYTF,TGTGCCAGCTCGCCAGACGTCGACGGCTACACCTTC
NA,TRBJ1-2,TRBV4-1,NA,CASSQDLAVLGYGYTF,TGCGCCAGCAGCCAAGATCTCGCAGTATTGGGCTATGGCTACACCTTC
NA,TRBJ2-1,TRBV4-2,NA,CASSQDRQYNEQFF,TGTGCCAGCAGCCAAGATCGGCAATACAATGAGCAGTTCTTC
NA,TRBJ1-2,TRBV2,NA,CASFLRGRYGYTF,TGTGCCAGCTTTCTGAGGGGCCGCTACGGCTACACCTTC
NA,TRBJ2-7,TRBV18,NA,CASTRRGQTYEQYF,TGTGCCAGCACCCGTAGGGGCCAAACCTACGAGCAGTACTTC
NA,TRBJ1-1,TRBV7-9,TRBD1,CASSLGEDRKNTEAFF,TGTGCCAGCAGCTTAGGTGAGGACAGGAAGAACACTGAAGCTTTCTTT
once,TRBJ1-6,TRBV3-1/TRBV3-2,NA,CASSQVRMNSPLHF,TGTGCCAGCAGCCAAGTAAGAATGAATTCACCCCTCCACTTT
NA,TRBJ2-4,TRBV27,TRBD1,CASGPLDRINIQYF,TGTGCCAGTGGTCCCCTGGACAGGATAAACATTCAGTACTTC
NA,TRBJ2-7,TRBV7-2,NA,CASSLEAVYEQYF,TGTGCCAGCAGCTTAGAAGCGGTCTACGAGCAGTACTTC
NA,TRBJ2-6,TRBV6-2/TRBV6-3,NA,CASSSHEGYGANVLTF,TGTGCCAGCAGTAGCCATGAGGGCTATGGGGCCAACGTCCTGACTTTC
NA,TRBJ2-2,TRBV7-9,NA,CASSLVHTGELFF,TGTGCCAGCAGCTTAGTACACACCGGGGAGCTGTTTTTT
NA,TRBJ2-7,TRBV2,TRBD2,CASIPSGRASYEQYF,TGTGCCAGCATTCCTAGCGGGAGGGCCTCTTACGAGCAGTACTTC
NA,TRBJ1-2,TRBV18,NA,CASPINAGPHTIKRNYGYTF,TGTGCCAGCCCTATAAACGCCGGACCCCACACCATAAAACGTAACTATGGCTACACCTTC
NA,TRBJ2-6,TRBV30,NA,CAWSVINFGANVLTF,TGTGCCTGGAGTGTAATCAATTTTGGGGCCAACGTCCTGACTTTC
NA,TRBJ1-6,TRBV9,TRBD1,CASSLPDRDPYNSPLHF,TGTGCCAGCAGCTTGCCGGACAGGGACCCCTATAATTCACCCCTCCACTTT
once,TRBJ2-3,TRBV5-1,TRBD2,CASSLATSGTSTDTQYF,TGCGCCAGCAGCTTAGCGACTAGCGGGACTAGCACAGATACGCAGTATTTT
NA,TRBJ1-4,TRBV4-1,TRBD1,CASSQTWTGGPQTNEKLFF,TGCGCCAGCAGCCAAACCTGGACAGGGGGCCCCCAAACTAATGAAAAACTGTTTTTT
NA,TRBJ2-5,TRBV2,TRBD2,CASSRGRGETQYF,TGTGCCAGCAGCCGAGGGCGGGGGGAGACCCAGTACTTC
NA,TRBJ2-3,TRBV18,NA,CASSPSGTEADTQYF,TGTGCCAGCTCACCGAGCGGGACAGAAGCAGATACGCAGTATTTT
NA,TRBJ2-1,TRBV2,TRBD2,CASRDWVQAGGSYNEQFF,TGTGCCAGCAGGGATTGGGTACAAGCGGGAGGCTCCTACAATGAGCAGTTCTTC
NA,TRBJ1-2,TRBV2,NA,CASSESQGPEFLGYTF,TGTGCCAGCAGTGAATCCCAGGGGCCGGAGTTCCTTGGCTACACCTTC
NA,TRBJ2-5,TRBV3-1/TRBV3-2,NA,CASSPYSRRLQETQYF,TGTGCCAGCAGCCCCTACTCGAGGCGGCTCCAAGAGACCCAGTACTTC
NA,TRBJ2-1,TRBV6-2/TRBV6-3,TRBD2,CASSQLAGGPNYNEQFF,TGTGCCAGCAGCCAACTAGCGGGGGGGCCAAACTACAATGAGCAGTTCTTC
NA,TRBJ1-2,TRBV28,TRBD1,CASSLHRDRGSNYGYTF,TGTGCCAGCAGTCTACATCGGGACAGGGGGAGCAACTATGGCTACACCTTC
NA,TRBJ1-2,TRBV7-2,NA,CASSPIRGRLTF,TGTGCCAGCAGCCCCATTCGTGGCAGGCTCACCTTC
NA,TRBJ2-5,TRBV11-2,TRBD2,CASSFGGDPQETQYF,TGTGCCAGCAGCTTTGGGGGGGACCCCCAAGAGACCCAGTACTTC
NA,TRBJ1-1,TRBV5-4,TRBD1,CAGGQGKNTEAFF,TGTGCCGGCGGACAGGGAAAAAACACTGAAGCTTTCTTT
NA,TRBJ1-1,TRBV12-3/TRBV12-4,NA,CASRRGTEAFF,TGTGCCAGCAGAAGAGGGACTGAAGCTTTCTTT
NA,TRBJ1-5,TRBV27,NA,CASSLGQNQPQHF,TGTGCCAGCAGTCTCGGGCAGAATCAGCCCCAGCATTTT
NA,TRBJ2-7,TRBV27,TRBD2,CASSPGTSGSWYEQYF,TGTGCCAGCAGTCCCGGGACTAGCGGGAGTTGGTACGAGCAGTACTTC
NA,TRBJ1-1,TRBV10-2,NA,CASTPRAGEAFF,TGCGCCAGCACCCCCCGAGCGGGGGAAGCTTTCTTT
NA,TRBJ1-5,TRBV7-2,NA,CASSLQRNQPQHF,TGTGCCAGCAGCCTCCAACGTAATCAGCCCCAGCATTTT
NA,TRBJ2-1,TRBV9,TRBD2,CASSPSGRAGYNEQFF,TGTGCCAGCAGCCCGAGCGGGAGGGCCGGGTACAATGAGCAGTTCTTC
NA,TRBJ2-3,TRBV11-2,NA,CASSLDRGADTQYF,TGTGCCAGCAGCTTAGACAGGGGAGCAGATACGCAGTATTTT
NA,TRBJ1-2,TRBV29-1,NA,CSVEVGSYGYTF,TGCAGCGTTGAAGTGGGATCCTATGGCTACACCTTC
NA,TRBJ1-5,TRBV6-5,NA,CASSYFQGQPQHF,TGTGCCAGCAGTTACTTTCAGGGTCAGCCCCAGCATTTT
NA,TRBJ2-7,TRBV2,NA,CASSMGVRSYEQYF,TGTGCCAGCAGTATGGGAGTAAGGTCCTACGAGCAGTACTTC
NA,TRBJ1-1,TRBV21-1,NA,CASSKGGTVNTEAFF,TGTGCCAGCAGCAAGGGTGGGACAGTGAACACTGAAGCTTTCTTT
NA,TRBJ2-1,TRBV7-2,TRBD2,CASSSPGLNNEQFF,TGTGCCAGCAGCTCCCCGGGACTAAACAATGAGCAGTTCTTC
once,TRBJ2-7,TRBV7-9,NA,CASSSMGGPSYEQYF,TGTGCCAGCAGCTCCATGGGGGGGCCTTCCTACGAGCAGTACTTC
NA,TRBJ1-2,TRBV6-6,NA,CASSYVRGQDGYTF,TGTGCCAGCAGTTACGTTCGGGGGCAGGATGGCTACACCTTC
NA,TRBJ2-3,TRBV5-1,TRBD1,CASSILRGRGVARTDTQYF,TGCGCCAGCAGCATACTCAGGGGGCGGGGAGTAGCCCGCACAGATACGCAGTATTTT
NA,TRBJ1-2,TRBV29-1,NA,CSVDASDSGYGYTF,TGCAGCGTTGATGCCAGTGACAGCGGTTATGGCTACACCTTC
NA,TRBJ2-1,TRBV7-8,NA,CASSRGTNYNEQFF,TGTGCCAGCAGCCGCGGGACCAACTACAATGAGCAGTTCTTC